This T cell receptor beta chain was obtained from a study of cytomegalovirus exposure and HLA in healthy donors. PCR amplification relied on 60 Vbeta primers (plus 13 Jbeta primers). Profiling relied on immunoSEQ multiplex PCR, and the TCRdb table lists in-frame clones only, not all of them. Its table lists 150,000 or so clones. Overall study results and limits: Later on, an analysis tied approximately 15,000 TCR beta sequences to HLA alleles at 0.05 false discovery rate. The authors excluded some V segments, including TRBV6-2 and TRBV6-3, as indistinguishable. One variant, a missense change in DCLRE1C, was linked in a later analysis to TCR beta V- and J-gene trimming.

Germline V lookup: CDR1 LNHDA, CDR2 SQIVND (reference sequence). The CDR3 runs to 14 residues. V dropped 6 bases and J dropped 3; count of bases not matched to a gene: 7. On this clone: No antigen is known for it.

The sample comprised PBMCs. The TCR comes from a woman aged 50 to 65 in good health and CMV-seronegative. The J gene is TRBJ1-1, the V gene TRBV19, with 7 bases identical to TRBD1. The CDR3 reads CASSEQGRYTEAFF. CDR3 DNA: TGTGCCAGTAGCGAACAGGGGAGGTACACTGAAGCTTTCTTT.